This TCR beta chain appears in the sequencing data of a study of glioma-infiltrating T cells. Study-level results: Non-neoplastic patients had below-expected tissue-blood divergence, while all gliomas exceeded expectation. CDR3 overlap between tissue and blood was very small.

This clonotype was detected ten times or more. Antigen specificity is unknown. The iRepertoire nested amplicon-rescue multiplex PCR amplified TCR alpha and beta CDR3s from RNA. Input was about 100-450 ng of tissue mRNA or PBMC total RNA. TCRdb redid the calling of the multiplex PCR reads with MiXCR, one entry per CDR3 protein. The sample carries about 110,000 distinct CDR3 sequences, 20% to 25% recorded once. Germline CDR1 reads SGHNT; CDR2 reads YYREEE (reference sequence). Trimming removed 0 bases from V and 6 bases from J, with 4 bases in between. CDR3 size: 12 residues. The origin of this receptor is a human donor with low-grade glioma or glioblastoma, undergoing nonglioma brain surgery, or in good health (not recorded which). This chain connects TRBV5-4 to TRBJ2-1; D unresolved. Sequenced material: glioma tissue, nonneoplastic brain tissue, or PBMCs (not recorded which). CDR3 region: CASSLGFNEQFF. The CDR3 DNA sequence: TGTGCCAGCAGCTTGGGATTCAATGAGCAGTTCTTC.